Below, one TCR beta chain is given with its context. The data were obtained in a study of T cell changes during pregnancy in multiple sclerosis. TCRdb's copy holds only in-frame clones and misses some; the assay was immunoSEQ multiplex PCR. The sample has around 30,000 clones, nearly 90% seen once. Looked up from germline, CDR1 is MNHEY and CDR2 is SMNVEV (reference sequence). J lost 4 bases, V lost 2 bases, and 7 bases had no gene match. The CDR3 totals 16 residues. The chain couples TRBV27 to TRBJ2-1, with 8 bases identical to TRBD2. The receptor was isolated from a female donor in good health, enrolled as a control in a pregnancy study. The input for sequencing was CD4+ T cells from peripheral blood mononuclear cells, taken in the third trimester of pregnancy. CDR3 residues: CASSLILTSAYNEQFF. DNA for the CDR3: TGTGCCAGCAGTTTAATACTGACTAGCGCATACAATGAGCAGTTCTTC.